Listed below are T cell receptor beta chains from one sample, sequenced in a study of beta chain features in type 1 diabetes. Produced via immunoSEQ multiplex PCR; TCRdb's table is partial and in-frame only. In the table there are hundreds of thousands of clones, roughly 31% of which are singletons. Sequenced: naive CD4+ T cells from blood. These receptors were obtained from a man between 18 and 35 years old in good health. CDR3s include the opening cysteine and the closing phenylalanine or tryptophan.

CDR3aa: CASSFPSGAQNGYTF; j_gene: TRBJ1-2; v_gene: TRBV5-1
CDR3aa: CASSLNWGETQYF; j_gene: TRBJ2-5; v_gene: TRBV7-3
CDR3aa: CASSLTAGPQTQYF; j_gene: TRBJ2-5; v_gene: TRBV5-6
CDR3aa: CAWSVLGNTEAFF; j_gene: TRBJ1-1; v_gene: TRBV30
CDR3aa: CASSLAEVSYNEQFF; j_gene: TRBJ2-1; v_gene: TRBV7-8
CDR3aa: CASSQGIDSYNEQFF; j_gene: TRBJ2-1; v_gene: TRBV4-3
CDR3aa: CAWSRDFNEQYF; j_gene: TRBJ2-7; v_gene: TRBV30
CDR3aa: CAISESRAEGPRETQYF; j_gene: TRBJ2-5; v_gene: TRBV10-3
CDR3aa: CASSYGTSNEQFF; j_gene: TRBJ2-1; v_gene: TRBV14
CDR3aa: CASSFTGGNQPQHF; j_gene: TRBJ1-5; v_gene: TRBV27
CDR3aa: CASSLNPLYEQYF; j_gene: TRBJ2-7; v_gene: TRBV7-3